Each of the 2 T cell receptor beta chains below was sequenced from the same sample in a study of blood T cell repertoires in COVID-19. Assay: immunoSEQ multiplex PCR; the TCRdb copy retains only in-frame clones and omits some. Of hundreds of thousands of clones in the sample, more than 75% were seen once. Sequenced: peripheral blood. These receptor sequences come from a woman aged 40 to 55 who had recovered from COVID-19.

The chain joins TRBV19 to TRBJ2-6; D possibly corresponds to TRBD1 (6 bases). CDR3 length: 17 amino acids. Germline CDR1 LNHDA, CDR2 SQIVND (reference sequence). V gave up 1 base and J gave up 0 bases, with 10 bases separating them. The CDR3 nucleotides read TGTGCCAGTAGTATAGGATACAGGGCCTCTGGGGCCAACGTCCTGACTTTC. Translating it yields CASSIGYRASGANVLTF.

This sequence joins TRBV7-3 and TRBJ2-3, with 7 positions matching TRBD1. CDR1 and CDR2 (germline): SGHTA, FQGTGA. V lost 4 bases to trimming and J lost 6 bases; unmatched junction nucleotides: 10. This CDR3 is 15 amino acids long. The CDR3 DNA reads TGTGCCAGCAGCTGCCTAGACAGGGCTACCGATACGCAGTATTTT. It encodes CASSCLDRATDTQYF.